This T cell receptor beta chain appears in the sequencing data of a study of cytomegalovirus exposure and HLA in healthy donors. Overall study results and limits: The study listed under 200 cytomegalovirus-associated TCR beta chains. According to reports, the classifier identified cytomegalovirus status with high specificity and sensitivity.

Regarding this clone: The target antigen is unknown.

Germline V CDR1 and CDR2: LGHNT, FRNRAP. The CDR3 is made up of 18 amino acids. With 0 bases clipped from V and 5 bases from J, the junction kept 12 bases outside the gene matches. Using immunoSEQ multiplex PCR, the repertoire was profiled, and TCRdb retains in-frame clones only, with some absent. This table has under 100,000 clones, roughly 94% appearing once. Source material: PBMCs. The V and J genes are TRBV12-5 and TRBJ1-4; the match to TRBD1 covers 7 bases. The receptor was isolated from a woman aged 18-29 years in good health and CMV-seronegative. The CDR3, as DNA: TGTGCTAGTGGTTTGGTTCGGACAGGCAGTATCCTGAATGAAAAACTGTTTTTT. It encodes CASGLVRTGSILNEKLFF.